Listed below are T cell receptor beta chains from one sample, sequenced in a study of blood T cell repertoires in COVID-19. The repertoire was sequenced with immunoSEQ multiplex PCR; TCRdb's copy has only in-frame clones and lacks some. The sample yields about 280,000 clones, 85% seen once. Sequencing was done on a sample of PBMCs or T cells enriched from blood (not recorded which). Every receptor here comes from a woman aged 45-59 years who had recovered from COVID-19. Both conserved end residues are part of each CDR3. A D gene is named only where the DNA matches it firmly. Only some rows state a clone size, as once, few, many or a class for expanded clones.

cdr3_aa: CASSPPRTGFSEAFF
cdr3_nt: TGTGCCAGCAGTCCGCCCCGAACAGGTTTTTCTGAAGCTTTCTTT
d_call: .
j_call: TRBJ1-1
v_call: TRBV27
clone_size: .

cdr3_aa: CASSHTGASGNTIYF
cdr3_nt: TGTGCCAGCAGCCATACAGGGGCCTCTGGAAACACCATATATTTT
d_call: TRBD1
j_call: TRBJ1-3
v_call: TRBV3-1/TRBV3-2
clone_size: .

cdr3_aa: CASSRTSFSDTQYF
cdr3_nt: TGTGCCAGCAGTAGGACTAGTTTCTCAGATACGCAGTATTTT
d_call: TRBD2
j_call: TRBJ2-3
v_call: TRBV6-5
clone_size: .

cdr3_aa: CASSGRTRDTEAFF
cdr3_nt: TGTGCCAGCAGCGGAAGGACTAGGGACACTGAAGCTTTCTTT
d_call: .
j_call: TRBJ1-1
v_call: TRBV5-6
clone_size: .

cdr3_aa: CATSDHPTSGANNEQFF
cdr3_nt: TGTGCCACCAGTGATCACCCAACTAGCGGGGCGAACAATGAGCAGTTCTTC
d_call: TRBD2
j_call: TRBJ2-1
v_call: TRBV24-1
clone_size: .

cdr3_aa: CASSNINSGNTIYF
cdr3_nt: TGTGCCAGCAGTAACATAAACTCTGGAAACACCATATATTTT
d_call: .
j_call: TRBJ1-3
v_call: TRBV28
clone_size: .

cdr3_aa: CASRPSASTDTQYF
cdr3_nt: TGTGCCAGCAGACCTAGCGCCTCCACAGATACGCAGTATTTT
d_call: .
j_call: TRBJ2-3
v_call: TRBV27
clone_size: once

cdr3_aa: CASSLTFSGNTIYF
cdr3_nt: TGTGCCAGCAGTTTAACATTCTCTGGAAACACCATATATTTT
d_call: .
j_call: TRBJ1-3
v_call: TRBV27
clone_size: .

cdr3_aa: CASSFRGQVDEQYF
cdr3_nt: TGTGCCAGCAGTTTTAGGGGGCAGGTGGACGAGCAGTACTTC
d_call: TRBD1
j_call: TRBJ2-7
v_call: TRBV28
clone_size: .

cdr3_aa: CASSFRTVVSPLHF
cdr3_nt: TGTGCCAGCAGCTTCCGGACAGTTGTTTCACCCCTCCACTTT
d_call: .
j_call: TRBJ1-6
v_call: TRBV11-2
clone_size: .

cdr3_aa: CASSQGTGDLSNQPQHF
cdr3_nt: TGCGCCAGCAGCCAAGGGACAGGGGACCTTAGCAATCAGCCCCAGCATTTT
d_call: TRBD1
j_call: TRBJ1-5
v_call: TRBV4-1
clone_size: .

cdr3_aa: CSVPNGRSVEQFF
cdr3_nt: TGCAGCGTTCCCAACGGGAGGTCCGTTGAGCAGTTCTTC
d_call: TRBD2
j_call: TRBJ2-1
v_call: TRBV29-1
clone_size: .

cdr3_aa: CATSTGARGNEQFF
cdr3_nt: TGTGCCACCAGTACAGGGGCGAGGGGCAATGAGCAGTTCTTC
d_call: TRBD1
j_call: TRBJ2-1
v_call: TRBV24-1
clone_size: .

cdr3_aa: CASTRTANEQFF
cdr3_nt: TGTGCCAGCACTAGGACTGCTAATGAGCAGTTCTTC
d_call: .
j_call: TRBJ2-1
v_call: TRBV9
clone_size: .

cdr3_aa: CASGVGAETQYF
cdr3_nt: TGCGCCAGCGGAGTAGGGGCAGAGACCCAGTACTTC
d_call: .
j_call: TRBJ2-5
v_call: TRBV5-1
clone_size: .

cdr3_aa: CASTGSSGTDTQYF
cdr3_nt: TGTGCCAGCACGGGTTCGTCCGGCACAGATACGCAGTATTTT
d_call: .
j_call: TRBJ2-3
v_call: TRBV6-5
clone_size: .

cdr3_aa: CASSSASRSSYNEQFF
cdr3_nt: TGCGCCAGCAGCTCCGCTTCAAGGAGCTCCTACAATGAGCAGTTCTTC
d_call: .
j_call: TRBJ2-1
v_call: TRBV4-1
clone_size: .

cdr3_aa: CASSPDGTGRGQPQHF
cdr3_nt: TGTGCCAGCAGTCCAGACGGGACAGGGCGGGGGCAGCCCCAGCATTTT
d_call: TRBD1
j_call: TRBJ1-5
v_call: TRBV6-6
clone_size: .

cdr3_aa: CATSVLGRDEKLFF
cdr3_nt: TGTGCCACCTCAGTATTAGGTCGGGATGAAAAACTGTTTTTT
d_call: .
j_call: TRBJ1-4
v_call: TRBV28
clone_size: .

cdr3_aa: CASSLGRGQPQHF
cdr3_nt: TGTGCCAGCAGTTTAGGACGGGGTCAGCCCCAGCATTTT
d_call: .
j_call: TRBJ1-5
v_call: TRBV27
clone_size: .